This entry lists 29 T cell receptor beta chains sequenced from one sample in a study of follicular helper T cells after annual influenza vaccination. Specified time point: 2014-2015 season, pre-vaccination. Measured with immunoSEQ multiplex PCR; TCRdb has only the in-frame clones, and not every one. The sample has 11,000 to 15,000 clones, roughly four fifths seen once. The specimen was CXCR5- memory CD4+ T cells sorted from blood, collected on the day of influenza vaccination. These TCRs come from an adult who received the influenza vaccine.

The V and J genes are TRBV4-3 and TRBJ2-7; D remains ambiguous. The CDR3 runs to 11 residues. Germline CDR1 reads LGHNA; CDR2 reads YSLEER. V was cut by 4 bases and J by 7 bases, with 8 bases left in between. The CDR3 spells CASSLDLEQYF. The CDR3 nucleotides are TGCGCCAGCAGCCTAGATCTGGAGCAGTACTTC.

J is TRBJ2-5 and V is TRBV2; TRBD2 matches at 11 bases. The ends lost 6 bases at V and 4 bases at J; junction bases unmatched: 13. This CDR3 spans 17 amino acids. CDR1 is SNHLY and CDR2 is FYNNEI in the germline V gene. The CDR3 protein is CASRDGTSGGLGETQYF. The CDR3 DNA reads TGTGCCAGCAGAGACGGTACTAGCGGGGGACTTGGAGAGACCCAGTACTTC.

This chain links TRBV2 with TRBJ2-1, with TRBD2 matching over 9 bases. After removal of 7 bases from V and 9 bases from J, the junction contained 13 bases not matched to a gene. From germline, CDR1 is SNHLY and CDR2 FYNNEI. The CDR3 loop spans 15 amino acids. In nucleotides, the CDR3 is TGTGCCAGCACGCTACAAGGCGGGGGGGCGGGTGAGCAGTTCTTC. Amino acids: CASTLQGGGAGEQFF.

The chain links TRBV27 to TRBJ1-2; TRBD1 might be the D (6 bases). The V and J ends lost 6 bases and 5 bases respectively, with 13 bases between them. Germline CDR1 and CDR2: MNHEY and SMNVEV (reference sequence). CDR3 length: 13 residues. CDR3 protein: CASSGRGSYGYTF. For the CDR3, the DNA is TGTGCCAGCAGCGGCAGGGGATCATATGGCTACACCTTC.

In nucleotides, the CDR3 is TGCGCCAGCAGCTACCGGGACCAGTCGGATACGCAGTATTTT. It is translated as CASSYRDQSDTQYF. The rearrangement joins TRBV5-1 to TRBJ2-3; D possibly uses TRBD1 or TRBD2 (5 bases each). The CDR3 has 14 residues. CDR1 is SGHRS and CDR2 is YFSETQ in the germline V gene. The V gene lost 3 bases and the J gene lost 6 bases, with 14 bases spanning the gap.

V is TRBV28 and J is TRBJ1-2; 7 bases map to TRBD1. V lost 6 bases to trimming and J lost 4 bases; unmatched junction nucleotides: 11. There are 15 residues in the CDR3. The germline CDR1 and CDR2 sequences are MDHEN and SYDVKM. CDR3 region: CASSSLDREGYGYTF. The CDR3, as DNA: TGTGCCAGCAGCTCCCTTGACAGGGAAGGCTATGGCTACACCTTC.

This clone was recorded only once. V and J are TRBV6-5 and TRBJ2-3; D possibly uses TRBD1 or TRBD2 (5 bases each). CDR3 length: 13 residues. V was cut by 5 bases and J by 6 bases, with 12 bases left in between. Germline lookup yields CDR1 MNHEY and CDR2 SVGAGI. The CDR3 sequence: CASSRGTSDTQYF. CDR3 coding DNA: TGTGCCAGCAGTCGAGGGACCTCTGATACGCAGTATTTT.

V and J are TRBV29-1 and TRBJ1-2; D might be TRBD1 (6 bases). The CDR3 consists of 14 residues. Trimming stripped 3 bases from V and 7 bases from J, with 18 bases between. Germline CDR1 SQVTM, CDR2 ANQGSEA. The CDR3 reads CSVDSAGVSSGYTF. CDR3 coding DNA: TGCAGCGTTGATAGTGCAGGGGTATCTTCTGGCTACACCTTC. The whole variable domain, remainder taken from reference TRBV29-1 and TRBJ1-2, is SAVISQKPSRDICQRGTSLTIQCQVDSQVTMMFWYRQQPGQSLTLIATANQGSEATYESGFVIDKFPISRPNLTFSTLTVSNMSPEDSSIYLCSVDSAGVSSGYTFGSGTRLTVV.

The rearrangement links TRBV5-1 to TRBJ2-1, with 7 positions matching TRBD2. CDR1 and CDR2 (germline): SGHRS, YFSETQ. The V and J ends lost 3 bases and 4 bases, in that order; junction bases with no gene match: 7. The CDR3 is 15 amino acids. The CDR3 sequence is CASSYGGTQYNEQFF. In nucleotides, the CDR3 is TGCGCCAGCAGCTACGGGGGGACCCAATACAATGAGCAGTTCTTC.

DNA for the CDR3: TGTGCCAGCAGTCGCACAATCGCCTACGAGCAGTACTTC. The encoded protein is CASSRTIAYEQYF. The chain combines TRBV27 with TRBJ2-7; D not resolved. Germline V lookup: CDR1 MNHEY, CDR2 SMNVEV (reference sequence). The V gene lost 5 bases and the J gene lost 2 bases, with 10 bases spanning the gap. The CDR3 has 13 residues.

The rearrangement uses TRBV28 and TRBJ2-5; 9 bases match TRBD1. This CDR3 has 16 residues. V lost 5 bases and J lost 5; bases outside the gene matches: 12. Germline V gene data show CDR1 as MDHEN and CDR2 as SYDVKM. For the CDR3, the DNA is TGTGCCAGCAGTCAAACCGGGACAGGGCTCGCGGAGACCCAGTACTTC. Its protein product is CASSQTGTGLAETQYF.

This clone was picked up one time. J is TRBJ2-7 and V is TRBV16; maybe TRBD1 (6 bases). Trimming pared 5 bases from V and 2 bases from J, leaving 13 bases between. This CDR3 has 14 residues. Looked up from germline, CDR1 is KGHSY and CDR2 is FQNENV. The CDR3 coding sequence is TGTGCCAGCAGCAATTGGACAGATGCCTACGAGCAGTACTTC. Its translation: CASSNWTDAYEQYF.

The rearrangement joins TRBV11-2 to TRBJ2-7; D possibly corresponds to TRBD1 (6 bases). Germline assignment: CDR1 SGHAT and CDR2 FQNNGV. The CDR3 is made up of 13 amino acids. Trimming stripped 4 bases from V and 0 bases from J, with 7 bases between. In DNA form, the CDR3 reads TGTGCCAGCAGCTGGGACATCTCCTACGAGCAGTACTTC. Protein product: CASSWDISYEQYF.

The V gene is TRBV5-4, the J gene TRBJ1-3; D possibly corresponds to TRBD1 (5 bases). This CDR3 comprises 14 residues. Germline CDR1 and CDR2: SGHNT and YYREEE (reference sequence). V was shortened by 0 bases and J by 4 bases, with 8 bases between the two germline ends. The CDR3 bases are TGTGCCAGCAGCTTGGGGGGGTTCGGAAACACCATATATTTT. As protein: CASSLGGFGNTIYF.

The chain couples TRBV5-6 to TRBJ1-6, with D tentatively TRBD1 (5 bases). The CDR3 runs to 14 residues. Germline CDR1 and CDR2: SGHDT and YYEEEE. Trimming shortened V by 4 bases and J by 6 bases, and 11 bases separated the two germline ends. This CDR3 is CASSHGAINSPLHF. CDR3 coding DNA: TGTGCCAGCAGCCATGGGGCCATTAATTCACCCCTCCACTTT.

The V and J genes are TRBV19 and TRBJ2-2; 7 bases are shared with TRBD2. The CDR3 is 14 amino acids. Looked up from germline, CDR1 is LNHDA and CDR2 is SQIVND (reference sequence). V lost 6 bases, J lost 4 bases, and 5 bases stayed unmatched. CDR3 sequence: CASRSSGSTGELFF. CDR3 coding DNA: TGTGCCAGTAGGAGTAGCGGGTCCACCGGGGAGCTGTTTTTT.

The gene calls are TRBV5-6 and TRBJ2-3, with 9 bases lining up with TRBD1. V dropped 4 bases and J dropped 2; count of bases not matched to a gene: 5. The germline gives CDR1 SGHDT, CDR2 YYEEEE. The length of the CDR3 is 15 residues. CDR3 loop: CASSPDRGLTDTQYF. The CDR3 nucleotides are TGTGCCAGCAGCCCGGACAGGGGCCTCACAGATACGCAGTATTTT.

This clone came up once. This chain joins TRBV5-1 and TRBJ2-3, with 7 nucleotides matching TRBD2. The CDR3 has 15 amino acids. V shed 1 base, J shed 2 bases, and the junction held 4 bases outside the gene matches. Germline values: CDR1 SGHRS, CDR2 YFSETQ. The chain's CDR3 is CASSLLAGVTDTQYF. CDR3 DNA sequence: TGCGCCAGCAGCTTGCTCGCGGGGGTCACAGATACGCAGTATTTT.

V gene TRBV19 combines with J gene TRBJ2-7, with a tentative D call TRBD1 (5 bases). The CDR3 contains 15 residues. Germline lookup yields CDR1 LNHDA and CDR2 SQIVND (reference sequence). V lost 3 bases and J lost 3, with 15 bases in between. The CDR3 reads CASSISRTKSYEQYF. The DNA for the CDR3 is TGTGCCAGTAGTATTAGTAGGACAAAGAGCTACGAGCAGTACTTC.

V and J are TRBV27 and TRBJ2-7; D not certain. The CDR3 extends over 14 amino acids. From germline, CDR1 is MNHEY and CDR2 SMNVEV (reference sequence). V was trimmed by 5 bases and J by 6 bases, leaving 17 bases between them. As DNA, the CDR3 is TGTGCCAGCAGTGTGAGATCCCTGGGCGGCGAGCAGTACTTC. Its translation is CASSVRSLGGEQYF.

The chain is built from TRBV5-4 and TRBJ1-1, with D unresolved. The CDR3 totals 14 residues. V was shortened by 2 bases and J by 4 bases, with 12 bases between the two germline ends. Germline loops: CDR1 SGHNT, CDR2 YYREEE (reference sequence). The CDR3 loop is CASSFLSQSTEAFF. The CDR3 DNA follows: TGTGCCAGCAGCTTTTTGAGTCAGTCCACTGAAGCTTTCTTT.

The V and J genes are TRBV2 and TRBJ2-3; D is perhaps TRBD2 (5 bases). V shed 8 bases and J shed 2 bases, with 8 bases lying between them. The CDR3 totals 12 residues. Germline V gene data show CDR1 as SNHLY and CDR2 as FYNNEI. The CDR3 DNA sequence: TGTGCCAGCGACCGGGACACAGATACGCAGTATTTT. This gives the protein CASDRDTDTQYF.

The CDR3 coding sequence is TGTGCCAGCACCCTCACTAGCGCCAATGAGCAGTTCTTC. The encoded protein is CASTLTSANEQFF. The chain is built from TRBV7-9 and TRBJ2-1; TRBD2 matches at 7 bases. Germline assignment: CDR1 SEHNR and CDR2 FQNEAQ (reference sequence). The trim removed 7 bases at V and 6 bases at J, leaving 6 bases unmatched. The CDR3 is 13 residues long.

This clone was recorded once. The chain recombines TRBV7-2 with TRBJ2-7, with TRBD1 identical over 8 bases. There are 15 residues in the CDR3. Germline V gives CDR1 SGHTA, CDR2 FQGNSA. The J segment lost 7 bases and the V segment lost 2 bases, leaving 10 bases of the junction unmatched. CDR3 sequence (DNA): TGTGCCAGCAGCTTATACCAGGGGGCTTCGTGGGAGCAGTACTTC. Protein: CASSLYQGASWEQYF.

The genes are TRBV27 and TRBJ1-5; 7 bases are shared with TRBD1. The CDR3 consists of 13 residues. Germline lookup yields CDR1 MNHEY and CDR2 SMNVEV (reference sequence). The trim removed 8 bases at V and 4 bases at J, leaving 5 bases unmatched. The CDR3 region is CASADRENQPQHF. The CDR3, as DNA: TGTGCCAGCGCCGACAGGGAGAATCAGCCCCAGCATTTT.

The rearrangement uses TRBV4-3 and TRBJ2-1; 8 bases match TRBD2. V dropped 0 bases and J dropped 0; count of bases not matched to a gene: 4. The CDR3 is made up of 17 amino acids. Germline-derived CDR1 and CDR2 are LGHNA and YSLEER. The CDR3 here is CASSQESGGGSYNEQFF. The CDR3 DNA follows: TGCGCCAGCAGCCAAGAGTCCGGGGGGGGCTCCTACAATGAGCAGTTCTTC.

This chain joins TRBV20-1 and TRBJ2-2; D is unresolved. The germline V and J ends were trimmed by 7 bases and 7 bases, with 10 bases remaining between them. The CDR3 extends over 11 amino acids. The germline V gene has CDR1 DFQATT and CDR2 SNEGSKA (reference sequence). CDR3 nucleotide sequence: TGCAGTGTACCGTCAAACGGGGAGCTGTTTTTT. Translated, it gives CSVPSNGELFF.

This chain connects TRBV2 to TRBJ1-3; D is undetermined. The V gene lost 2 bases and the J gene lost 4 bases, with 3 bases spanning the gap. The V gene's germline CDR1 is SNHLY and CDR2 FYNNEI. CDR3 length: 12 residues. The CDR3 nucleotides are TGTGCCAGCAGTGAAAGAGGAAACACCATATATTTT. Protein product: CASSERGNTIYF.

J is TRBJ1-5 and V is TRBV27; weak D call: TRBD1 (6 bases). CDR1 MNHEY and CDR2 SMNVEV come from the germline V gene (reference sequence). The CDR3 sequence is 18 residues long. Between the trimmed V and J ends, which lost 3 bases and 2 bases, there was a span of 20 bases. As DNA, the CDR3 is TGTGCCAGCAGTTTCATACCCCCCTCTACAGGGCGCAATCAGCCCCAGCATTTT. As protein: CASSFIPPSTGRNQPQHF.